Below, 5 T cell receptor beta chains from the same sample are listed, as sequenced in a study of blood T cell repertoires in COVID-19. Generated by immunoSEQ multiplex PCR, the TCRdb table keeps only in-frame clones and is missing some. The data contain fewer than 140,000 clones, around 80% of them singletons. Material: peripheral blood. The receptor source for this set is a man aged 80 or over with COVID-19, enrolled during active disease.

This sequence joins TRBV5-5 and TRBJ2-7; D gene unclear. Germline-derived CDR1 and CDR2 are SGHKS and YYEKEE (reference sequence). Trimming stripped 0 bases from V and 4 bases from J, with 8 bases between. This CDR3 contains 13 residues. This CDR3 reads CASSLGAGYEQYF. The DNA for the CDR3 is TGTGCCAGCAGCTTGGGGGCCGGTTACGAGCAGTACTTC.

The chain has TRBV5-1 and TRBJ2-1; TRBD2 might be the D (5 bases). This CDR3 has 15 amino acids. CDR1 is SGHRS, CDR2 YFSETQ, per germline. Trimming pared 0 bases from V and 7 bases from J, leaving 14 bases between. CDR3 sequence reads: CASSLETNGRNEQFF. CDR3 coding DNA: TGCGCCAGCAGCTTGGAGACTAACGGTCGGAATGAGCAGTTCTTC.

The rearrangement uses TRBV19 and TRBJ2-7, with 8 bases that match TRBD2. The CDR3 consists of 15 residues. Germline lookup yields CDR1 LNHDA and CDR2 SQIVND (reference sequence). The V gene end was trimmed by 6 bases and the J gene end by 3 bases; junction bases not matched to a gene: 10. CDR3 residues: CASSTPTGTSYEQYF. Here the CDR3 DNA reads TGTGCCAGTAGCACTCCTACCGGGACTAGCTACGAGCAGTACTTC.

In this sample, this clone turned up a few times. The chain is built from TRBV5-1 and TRBJ1-3; no definite D call. The CDR3 is 14 amino acids. CDR1 SGHRS and CDR2 YFSETQ come from the germline V gene. V was pared by 5 bases and J by 4 bases, with 13 bases between. The CDR3 reads CASRWRYVGNTIYF. The CDR3 DNA follows: TGCGCCAGCAGGTGGAGGTATGTGGGAAACACCATATATTTT.

This clone was recorded only once. The chain carries TRBV5-1 and TRBJ1-1; TRBD1 aligns across 11 bases. The J segment lost 4 bases and the V segment lost 1 base, leaving 6 bases of the junction unmatched. CDR1 and CDR2 from the germline V gene are SGHRS and YFSETQ. CDR3 length equals 16 residues. CDR3 protein: CASSLRTGGPGTEAFF. CDR3 in DNA: TGCGCCAGCAGCTTGAGGACAGGGGGCCCGGGCACTGAAGCTTTCTTT.